This record looks at one T cell receptor (beta chain) sequence and its context. Its cognate antigen is unknown. PCR was performed a second time for roughly 7 to 12 cycles using a sample-barcoded 5' primer and a J-beta primer mix. Every sample gave at least 2.5 million paired-end reads containing CDR3. TCRdb re-called the 5' RACE reads with MiXCR, one entry per CDR3 protein. The table lists around 1,600,000 distinct CDR3 sequences, 35% to 45% of them singletons. This entry belongs to a study of blood T cells in healthy people across ages. V gave up 4 bases and J gave up 1 base, with 8 bases separating them. CDR1 GTSNPN and CDR2 SVGIG come from the germline V gene (reference sequence). The CDR3 is 12 residues long. Study-wide findings and caveats: Per million T cells, the diversity of TCR beta decreased roughly linearly as age advanced. Expanded clonotype shifts may have been confounded, as the donors had an unknown CMV status. Relative to aged donors, long-lived donors carried more naive CD4+ cells and displayed higher diversity.

V is TRBV30 and J is TRBJ2-7, with D perhaps given as TRBD1 or TRBD2 (5 bases each). The sequenced sample consisted of blood. This TCR was recovered from a woman aged 18-30 years in good health. CDR3 residues: CAWTGPSYEQYF. The CDR3 region has the DNA TGTGCCTGGACGGGGCCATCCTACGAGCAGTACTTC.